The rows below give T cell receptor beta chains drawn from one sample of a study of patients and donors after allogeneic stem cell transplantation. TCRdb re-called the RT-PCR reads through MiXCR, storing one row per CDR3 protein. The profile covers some 200,000 distinct CDR3 sequences, with more than 35% appearing a single time and about 35% taken by the ten largest. Specimen: blood, either unsorted or a sorted T cell fraction (not recorded which). All receptors derive from a human donor who was either an allogeneic HSCT recipient or a stem cell or donor lymphocyte infusion donor (not recorded which). It is not recorded whose cells these are; they may come from a transplant donor. Both conserved end residues are part of each CDR3. D genes are given only for firm matches. Size tells how often a clone was seen (once, few, many) or the class of an expanded clone, and some rows leave it out.

d_call | j_call | v_call | clone_size | cdr3_nt | cdr3_aa
NA | TRBJ1-3 | TRBV5-6 | NA | TGTGCCAGCAGCTTGTTGGGAAAAGGTGGAAACACCATATATTTT | CASSLLGKGGNTIYF
NA | TRBJ1-2 | TRBV7-8 | NA | TGTGCCAGCAGCTTAGGTTCAGCCCGGCCGCCATATGGCTACACCTTC | CASSLGSARPPYGYTF
NA | TRBJ2-7 | TRBV15 | once | TGTGCCACCAGCGACCCGAGGAGCTCCTACGAGCAGTACTTC | CATSDPRSSYEQYF
TRBD2 | TRBJ2-2 | TRBV3-1 | NA | TGTGCCAGCAGCCAAGAGAGCGGGATGGGAAGCACCGGGGAGCTGTTTTTT | CASSQESGMGSTGELFF
NA | TRBJ2-1 | TRBV27 | few | TGTGCCAGCGAATCTAGGGACACCGGCAATGAGCAGTTCTTC | CASESRDTGNEQFF
TRBD1 | TRBJ1-1 | TRBV5-1 | many | TGCGCCAGCAGCTTGAAGGGGACAGGGTCCACTGAAGCTTTCTTT | CASSLKGTGSTEAFF
NA | TRBJ2-3 | TRBV12-3/TRBV12-4 | NA | TGTGCCAGCAGTTTCGGGCCTACGCAGTATTTT | CASSFGPTQYF
TRBD1 | TRBJ2-7 | TRBV15 | NA | TGTGCCACCATCAGAGAAGGGACAGCATCAGGCTACGAGCAGTACTTC | CATIREGTASGYEQYF
TRBD1 | TRBJ1-5 | TRBV4-3 | NA | TGCGCCAGCTCCCCCGGGACAGGTCCTAGCAATCAGCCCCAGCATTTT | CASSPGTGPSNQPQHF
NA | TRBJ2-3 | TRBV7-6 | NA | TGTGCCAGCAGCCCGGACTCCGGGGATACGCAGTATTTT | CASSPDSGDTQYF
TRBD1 | TRBJ1-1 | TRBV5-6 | few | TGTGCCAGCAGCTTCCTGGACAGGGAATGGGGCACTGAAGCTTTCTTT | CASSFLDREWGTEAFF
NA | TRBJ1-2 | TRBV29-1 | few | TGCAGCGTTTCCTTCGACGGGGGGCCTGGCTACACCTTC | CSVSFDGGPGYTF
TRBD2 | TRBJ2-1 | TRBV20-1 | few | TGCAGTGCTTCCCCGACTAGCGGGACCTACAATGAGCAGTTCTTC | CSASPTSGTYNEQFF
TRBD2 | TRBJ2-1 | TRBV9 | NA | TGTGCCAGCAGCATAGATAGCGGGAGAGTCTACAATGAGCAGTTCTTC | CASSIDSGRVYNEQFF
NA | TRBJ2-7 | TRBV29-1 | NA | TGCAGCGTTGAGTGGCACACCTACGAGCAGTACTTC | CSVEWHTYEQYF
NA | TRBJ2-7 | TRBV20-1 | NA | TGCAGTGCTAACCCAGCGAGCTACGAGCAGTACTTC | CSANPASYEQYF
NA | TRBJ1-1 | TRBV30 | NA | TGTGCCTGGAGTCCGGGACGGGATTGGGGAGCTTTCTTT | CAWSPGRDWGAFF
NA | TRBJ1-3 | TRBV4-3 | NA | TGCGCCAGCAGCCAAGACAGGGTTTCTGGAAACACCATATATTTT | CASSQDRVSGNTIYF
NA | TRBJ2-1 | TRBV5-1 | few | TGCGCCAGCAGCTTGCCTAGCGAGGACGAGCAGTTCTTC | CASSLPSEDEQFF
NA | TRBJ1-2 | TRBV4-3 | NA | TGCGCCAGCAGCCAAGCCGACATTAACTATGGCTACACCTTC | CASSQADINYGYTF
TRBD2 | TRBJ2-5 | TRBV6-2/TRBV6-3 | NA | TGTGCCAGCAGCTTAGGAGGACTAGTTGCAGAGACCCAGTACTTC | CASSLGGLVAETQYF
NA | TRBJ1-1 | TRBV29-1 | NA | TGCAGCGTTGAAGATTCGAACAGGGCAGAAGCTTTCTTT | CSVEDSNRAEAFF
NA | TRBJ2-2 | TRBV6-5 | NA | TGTGCCAGCAGGAGGGAACTAGTTCTTACCGGGGAGCTGTTTTTT | CASRRELVLTGELFF
NA | TRBJ2-1 | TRBV7-8 | NA | TGTGCCAGCAGCTTAGAATCTTCGCCCTACAATGAGCAGTTCTTC | CASSLESSPYNEQFF
TRBD2 | TRBJ2-1 | TRBV12-3/TRBV12-4 | NA | TGTGCCAGCAGTTTCTTTAGCGGGAGGGGCAATGAGCAGTTCTTC | CASSFFSGRGNEQFF
NA | TRBJ1-1 | TRBV12-3/TRBV12-4 | NA | TGTGCCAGCAGTCAGGACCCGGTCACTGAAGCTTTCTTT | CASSQDPVTEAFF
NA | TRBJ1-1 | TRBV12-3/TRBV12-4 | NA | TGTGCCAGCATCCATGGGGAGGGAACTGAAGCTTTCTTT | CASIHGEGTEAFF
NA | TRBJ1-4 | TRBV30 | NA | TGTGCCTCGTCTTACAACAGGGCTGGAAACAATGAAAAACTGTTTTTT | CASSYNRAGNNEKLFF
NA | TRBJ1-4 | TRBV30 | once | TGTGCCTGGAGTGGGGGGGATAATGAAAAACTGTTTTTT | CAWSGGDNEKLFF
NA | TRBJ2-2 | TRBV5-1 | NA | TGCGCCAGCAGCCCCGAGGGGGGAGTCCTCACTATTGGCGGGGAGCTGTTTTTT | CASSPEGGVLTIGGELFF
NA | TRBJ1-4 | TRBV7-6 | NA | TGTGCCAGCAGCCAGGGGCCTAATGAAAAACTGTTTTTT | CASSQGPNEKLFF
NA | TRBJ2-5 | TRBV7-2 | NA | TGTGCCAGCAGCTTAAACCCCGGGTACCAAGAGACCCAGTACTTC | CASSLNPGYQETQYF
TRBD1 | TRBJ1-2 | TRBV12-3/TRBV12-4 | NA | TGTGCCAGCGGTTGGGACAGGGAAAACTATGGCTACACCTTC | CASGWDRENYGYTF
TRBD2 | TRBJ2-1 | TRBV18 | NA | TGTGCCAGCTCACCAACAACTCCGACTAGCGGGCTTTACAATGAGCAGTTCTTC | CASSPTTPTSGLYNEQFF
NA | TRBJ2-7 | TRBV5-6 | few | TGTGCCAGCAGCCTCGACGGATCTCGGTATTACGAGCAGTACTTC | CASSLDGSRYYEQYF
NA | TRBJ1-5 | TRBV7-9 | few | TGTGCCAGCAGCTTAGGGGTAGGCCAGGGGCTCAATCAGCCCCAGCATTTT | CASSLGVGQGLNQPQHF
NA | TRBJ1-2 | TRBV5-1 | NA | TGCGCCAGCAGCTTGGTCGGCCTCGCGGGAATCGCTAACTATGGCTACACCTTC | CASSLVGLAGIANYGYTF
TRBD2 | TRBJ2-7 | TRBV9 | NA | TGTGCCAGCAGCATTAGCGGGAGAGCCTACGAGCAGTACTTC | CASSISGRAYEQYF
NA | TRBJ2-3 | TRBV7-2 | NA | TGTGCCAGCAGCTTAGCGGGGGCGGGGGGCACAGATACGCAGTATTTT | CASSLAGAGGTDTQYF
NA | TRBJ1-4 | TRBV2 | NA | TGTGCCAGCAATCAAGCAACTAATGAAAAACTGTTTTTT | CASNQATNEKLFF
NA | TRBJ2-5 | TRBV5-6 | NA | TGTGCCAGCAGCCTAAGGGAGTTAGGAAAAGAGACCCAGTACTTC | CASSLRELGKETQYF
NA | TRBJ2-2 | TRBV7-8 | NA | TGTGCCATCCCCCTGGCTCCGAGGAGTAACACCGGGGAGCTGTTTTTT | CAIPLAPRSNTGELFF
NA | TRBJ1-1 | TRBV15 | few | TGTGCCACCAGAGAAGTGGTAGGCACTGAAGCTTTCTTT | CATREVVGTEAFF
NA | TRBJ1-5 | TRBV28 | few | TGTGCCAGCAACCTTCAACAGGGTAATCAGCCCCAGCATTTT | CASNLQQGNQPQHF
NA | TRBJ1-3 | TRBV6-6 | few | TGTGCCAGCAGTTACCTTCCAGGGGCAGGAAACACCATATATTTT | CASSYLPGAGNTIYF
NA | TRBJ1-3 | TRBV29-1 | NA | TGCAGCGTCTCAGGGGAGGGCTCTGGAAACACCATATATTTT | CSVSGEGSGNTIYF
TRBD1 | TRBJ1-5 | TRBV2 | NA | TGTGCCAGCAGTCGGGACAGGGGGCTAGGTCAGCCCCAGCATTTT | CASSRDRGLGQPQHF
TRBD1 | TRBJ1-1 | TRBV7-8 | NA | TGTGCCAGCACACCGACAGGGGGCTTTACTGAAGCTTTCTTT | CASTPTGGFTEAFF
TRBD2 | TRBJ2-1 | TRBV7-8 | NA | TGTGCCAGCAGCGAACGGACTAGGTTTGATGAGCAGTTCTTC | CASSERTRFDEQFF
NA | TRBJ2-5 | TRBV6-1 | NA | TGTGCCAGCAGTGAAGGGGGTGGCTGGGTCCGGTACTTC | CASSEGGGWVRYF
TRBD1 | TRBJ1-2 | TRBV6-5 | NA | TGTGCCAGCAGGTCGGACAGGGACTATGGCTACACCTTC | CASRSDRDYGYTF
NA | TRBJ2-7 | TRBV27 | NA | TGTGCCAGCTCTGAGGACAGCTCCTACGAGCAGTACTTC | CASSEDSSYEQYF
NA | TRBJ2-1 | TRBV9 | once | TGTGCCAGCAGCGCCAGCGGCAATGAGCAGTTCTTC | CASSASGNEQFF
NA | TRBJ2-6 | TRBV12-3/TRBV12-4 | many | TGTGCCAGCAGTTTAAGGGGTACTGGGGCCAACGTCCTGACTTTC | CASSLRGTGANVLTF